This T cell receptor (beta chain) stems from a study of shared clonotypes between healthy human individuals. Findings and caveats of the study: Blood was the sole source, and tissue repertoires probably differ.

Profiled with immunoSEQ multiplex PCR; TCRdb holds only in-frame clones, not every one. The data hold approximately 810,000 clones, with 80% to 95% observed a single time. This clone was detected only once. The antigen remains unidentified. Within the sample, other DNA sequences also encode this same CDR3. Naive CD8 cells were CD45RO-negative, positively selected for CCR7, excluding terminally differentiated effector memory CD45RA+ cells. Donors had no recently reported acute infections or vaccinations and were HIV-negative. Germline CDR1 MNHEY, CDR2 SMNVEV (reference sequence). The ends were cut back, 4 bases at V and 4 bases at J, with 4 bases in the middle. CDR3 size: 12 residues.

Sequencing input: naive CD8+ T cells sorted from blood. The origin of this receptor is a man aged 25 to 40 in good health. The chain is built from TRBV27 and TRBJ2-2, with no clear D. This chain's CDR3 is CASSWGTGELFF. The CDR3 DNA sequence: TGTGCCAGCAGTTGGGGCACCGGGGAGCTGTTTTTT.